This TCR beta chain was recorded in a study of cytomegalovirus exposure and HLA in healthy donors (dated by TCRdb to 2017 to 2019). Regarding the complete study: In an earlier analysis of several hundred of the donors, less than 350 Gb of sequence data and some 120 million unique TCR beta sequences from about 179 million T cells were reported. In the later analysis, no new phenotypic data were used to find candidate immune exposures; instead, reliance was placed on TCR beta sequences and their occurrence across donors. Donor age, sex, ethnicity and CMV serostatus were compiled together with the repertoire data. In a later analysis, previously published TCR beta repertoires from 670 or so donors were re-analyzed and high-resolution HLA genotyping was added so that TCR occurrence patterns could be studied. To decide whether each TCR beta V gene segment behaved as functional or pseudogenic, an earlier analysis of some 540 of the donors relied on high-throughput TCR beta sequencing. Among the roughly 390 genotyped donors, under 90% belonged to the genetic ancestry cluster associated with self-reported Caucasian donors. The study profiled the T cell repertoires of fewer than 850 subjects by immunosequencing and related them to cytomegalovirus serostatus. Among about 390 genotyped donors of the cohort, an average of around 240,000 unique TCR beta nucleotide sequences were sequenced per donor, approximately 20% of them non-productive. In a later genetic analysis, genome-wide SNP genotypes for about three fifths of the roughly 670 donors were used, and that subset was treated as a discovery cohort. HLA typing included class I and class II loci at four-digit resolution. The aim of the study was to test whether cataloging public T cell receptors could identify signatures of past pathogen exposure. To predict cytomegalovirus infection status, the study combined high-throughput TCR immunosequencing, statistical association of individual TCRs with disease status, and machine learning. A handful of DR-DQ haplotypes were handled as single units for association and clustering because linkage in the cohort was strong. The number of typed donors differed by locus: roughly 629-630 for A, B, C, DRB1 and DQB1; approximately 530 for DQA1; 606 for DPA1; and roughly 450 for DPB1. Every repertoire in the discovery cohort had been generated on one and the same sequencing platform. About 300 gigabases of sequencing data and 70 million to 95 million unique TCR sequences made up an early release that covered fewer than 650 HLA-typed donors. In addition to the first cohort of around 670 subjects, a separate validation cohort of approximately 130 different subjects was used. Overall study outcomes, separate from this receptor: A further reported finding was that TCR beta sequences accurately predicted the HLA-A and HLA-B alleles for most subjects in the first cohort. Presence/absence analyses assumed roughly uniform sequencing depth across donors, an assumption that may not hold. A later analysis associated 16,951 TCR beta sequences with specific HLA alleles at a false discovery rate of 0.05. The study listed 170 or so TCR beta chains as associated with cytomegalovirus. Because HLA typing was missing for some donors at each locus, association tests included only the typed subset. An association between a missense DCLRE1C variant and V-gene and J-gene trimming of TCR beta chains was found in a later genetic analysis and replicated in an independent cohort. Correlated functional status among segregating V segments might reflect linkage disequilibrium, but an unknown experimental factor could not be ruled out. Only TCR beta chains were sequenced in this cohort, and the absence of alpha or paired-chain data limited detectable features. Compared with the roughly 600-donor mean, donors in an Asian-associated ancestry cluster had fewer N-insertions in productive TCRs, according to a later genetic analysis. A later analysis reported that several top co-occurrence clusters appeared linked to parvovirus B19, influenza, CMV and Epstein-Barr virus. In an earlier analysis of 587 of the donors, most TCR beta V segments were observed in productive rearrangements about 90% or about 30% of the time, broadly matching IMGT annotations. A later analysis found that most CMV-associated TCR beta chains appeared HLA-restricted, with HLA associations seemingly driven largely by CMV exposure. According to a later analysis, TCR association rates differed among HLA loci, with DRB1 alleles showing the most associated TCRs and HLA-C alleles showing the fewest. Over 15 rarely observed V segments, including chromosome 9 orphons, were excluded from the earlier analysis of about 500 of the donors because counts were too low. For the cohort, immune exposure information was limited to CMV serostatus. While some public TCRs were present in many individuals, most TCR sequences turned up only very rarely across donors. The classifier was reported to diagnose cytomegalovirus status with high specificity and sensitivity in both the original cohort and the validation cohort. Some IMGT-functional V segments, including TRBV6-2 and TRBV6-3, could not be distinguished by the 87-base-pair reads and were therefore excluded. Assigning TCR associations to individual alleles was difficult when HLA alleles, especially DR and DQ, strongly co-occurred. In a later analysis, HLA-associated TCR beta chains were found to be more clonally expanded and to have lower generation probabilities than equally common non-associated chains. In vitro tests confirmed that a few of the cytomegalovirus-associated TCR beta chains recognize cytomegalovirus antigens. A group of highly shared sequence variants was considered likely to be a technical artifact of the sequencing pipeline. The authors suggested that the approach could potentially be generalized to other disease states and immunological phenotypes.

The cohort consisted of 600 to 700 healthy bone marrow donors. All cohort members were sampled while nominally healthy, although unrecorded immune exposures were likely present. The donor tested CMV seropositive and was one of the 289 seropositive cohort members. A peripheral blood sample was collected from each donor, and TCR beta sequencing was performed on peripheral blood mononuclear cells. The Qiagen DNeasy Blood Extraction Kit was used to extract genomic DNA from the blood cell samples. The germline V gene gives CDR1 as LGHNA and CDR2 as YSLEER. The germline V and J ends show losses of 1 base and 7 bases respectively, and no gene match explains 10 bases of the junction. The CDR3 numbers 16 residues from cysteine through phenylalanine. The sequence is cut down to CDR3 DNA, 48 bases in frame from base 1. Library preparation used the immunoSEQ multiplex PCR assay. A mixture of 60 forward primers for TCR Vbeta segments and 13 reverse primers for TCR Jbeta segments was used in the multiplex PCR. The CDR3 region of rearranged TCR beta genes was amplified from genomic DNA with a multiplex PCR assay. Amplified TCR beta libraries were sequenced as 87-base-pair reads on the Illumina HiSeq System. The study's own analysis went as follows. A later analysis counted about 80 million unique TCR beta chains across the 666 repertoires, and roughly 9.9 million of these chains were shared by at least two donors. Raw reads were error-corrected and collapsed into unique sequences with a nearest-neighbor algorithm that merged closely related sequences to remove PCR and sequencing errors. Alignment of CDR3 sequences to IMGT reference sequences was used to assign V, D and J gene segments. For a sequence to be retained, a match of at least six nucleotides was required to both a V gene segment and a J gene segment. A rearrangement counted as productive if the CDR3 had no stop codons and remained in frame with V and J, and every other rearrangement counted as non-productive. CDR3 was defined according to IMGT convention as the region running from the second conserved V-encoded cysteine to the conserved J-encoded phenylalanine. In an earlier analysis of roughly 610 of the donors, sequences lacking an unambiguous match to a single V gene segment were excluded. An earlier analysis of roughly 590 of the donors called V segments functional above 56.7% productive rearrangements and segregating when the between-donor standard deviation exceeded 5%. A statistical classification framework was built for diagnosing cytomegalovirus status from the catalog of TCR beta chain sequences. In a later analysis, TCR nucleotide sequences were compared against IMGT/GENE-DB human TR gene sequences so that V and J genes could be assigned. The TCRdist pipeline was used in a later analysis to assign CDR3 sequences and most-parsimonious VDJ recombination scenarios. In a later analysis, every TCR beta chain was defined by the combination of its CDR3 amino acid sequence and its V-gene family, and reads without a unique V-gene family were dropped. To address suspected cross-contamination and a sequencing artifact, a later analysis removed 550 to 750 highly shared, low-generation-probability nucleotide sequences. In a later analysis, a clonal expansion index was calculated for each public chain from normalized within-repertoire ranks of inferred template counts. In a later analysis, generation probabilities were computed with a VDJ recombination model fitted to out-of-frame rearrangements, and the resulting probabilities were checked against IGoR. In a later analysis, TCR-TCR, TCR-HLA and TCR-CMV co-occurrence was scored with hypergeometric tests, and a repertoire-size bias correction was applied to TCR pairs. A later analysis estimated false discovery rates by permuting HLA or CMV assignments 20 times. A later analysis grouped co-occurring TCRs with DBSCAN, adding TCRdist sequence similarity when clustering within HLA-allele-positive subsets. Repertoires with fewer than 30,000 or more than 120,000 public chains, plus five repertoires with anomalous nucleotide sharing, were excluded from co-occurrence clustering. TCRdb's version of the immuneACCESS table is confined to in-frame rearrangements and falls short of the full clone set. An unresolved V gene accounts for under half of the shortfall where checked; the remainder is of unknown origin. V and J calls and clone size are copied from that table; D and trimming were computed from the DNA. The sample profile shows fewer than 200,000 clones; roughly 80% of them were found once. The ten largest clones take up roughly 7.6% of the sample.

This clone was counted only a few times. Its cognate antigen has yet to be identified. No much larger clone is present one base from it, and per-base qualities are unavailable. Sequences were obtained from PBMCs. The sequence came from a woman between 25 and 40 years old in good health and CMV-seropositive. This chain joins TRBV4-3 to TRBJ2-1, with 7 bases matching TRBD2. CDR3 sequence: CASSQGPASGPNEQFF. Here is the DNA: TGCGCCAGCAGCCAAGGGCCAGCTAGCGGACCTAATGAGCAGTTCTTC.